This T cell receptor beta chain was recovered during a study of T-cell reconstitution after alpha-beta-depleted transplantation in children. Germline V gene data show CDR1 as MNHEY and CDR2 as SVGEGT. V lost 2 bases to trimming and J lost 8 bases, with 27 bases between them. The CDR3 has 18 residues. TCRbeta library preparation incorporated unique molecular identifiers. One entry per CDR3 protein results from TCRdb running MiXCR on the PCR reads. This sample carries fewer than 700,000 distinct CDR3 sequences, under 30% of them seen once, and the ten largest clones take around 14%. General observations from the study: It was newly produced T cells that mostly accounted for T-cell counts and diversity one year after transplant.

As for this clonotype: What it binds is unknown.

The sequence was obtained from a boy younger than two who had a stem cell transplant for acute myeloid leukemia, so the T cells may come from the graft donor. The sample was PBMCs, mostly from graft donor cells, taken 360 days after TCRalphabeta/CD19-depleted stem cell transplant. The rearrangement uses TRBV6-2 or TRBV6-3 and TRBJ1-1, with D perhaps TRBD1 (5 bases). CDR3 loop: CASSYNGAGLTTRNEAFF. The CDR3 nucleotides are TGTGCCAGCAGTTACAATGGGGCGGGGTTGACGACAAGAAACGAAGCTTTCTTT.